This T cell receptor beta chain was captured by sequencing in a study of cytomegalovirus exposure and HLA in healthy donors. At the level of the study: Findings of an earlier analysis included roughly 110 million unique TCR beta sequences from roughly 200 million T cells.

The PCR contained 60 Vbeta and 13 Jbeta primers. TCRdb's copy holds only in-frame clones and misses some; the assay was immunoSEQ multiplex PCR. Here the sample spans some 200,000 clones, approximately 80% being singletons. Overall study results and limits: Diagnosis of cytomegalovirus status made by the classifier reportedly showed high specificity and sensitivity. Productive rates of about 87% or about 30% were seen for most TCR beta V segments in an earlier analysis.

As to this clone: What it recognizes is unknown.

This CDR3 is built from 13 residues. Trimming stripped 2 bases from V and 1 base from J, with 5 bases between. The germline V gene encodes CDR1 SNHLY and CDR2 FYNNEI. This chain connects TRBV2 to TRBJ2-5; D is ambiguous. The clonotype originates from a woman between 45 and 60 years old in good health and CMV-seropositive. Source material: PBMCs. CDR3 nucleotides: TGTGCCAGCAGTGAATCGGTCCAAGAGACCCAGTACTTC. Its translation: CASSESVQETQYF.